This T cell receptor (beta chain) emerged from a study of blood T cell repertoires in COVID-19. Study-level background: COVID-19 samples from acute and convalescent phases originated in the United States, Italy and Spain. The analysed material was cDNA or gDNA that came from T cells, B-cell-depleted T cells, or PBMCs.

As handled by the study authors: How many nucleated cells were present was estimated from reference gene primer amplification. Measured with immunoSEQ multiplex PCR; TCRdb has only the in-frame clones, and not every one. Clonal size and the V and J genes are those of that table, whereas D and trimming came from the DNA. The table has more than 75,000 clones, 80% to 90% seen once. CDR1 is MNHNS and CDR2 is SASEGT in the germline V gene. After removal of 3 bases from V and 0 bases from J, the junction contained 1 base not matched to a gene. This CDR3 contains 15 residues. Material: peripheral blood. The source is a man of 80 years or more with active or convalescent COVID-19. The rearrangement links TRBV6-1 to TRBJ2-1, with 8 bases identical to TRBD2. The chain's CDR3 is CASSEGLVSYNEQFF. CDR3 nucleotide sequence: TGTGCCAGCAGTGAGGGACTAGTCTCCTACAATGAGCAGTTCTTC.